This TCR beta chain was sequenced during a study of metastatic and nonmetastatic thyroid tumors. This clone was counted ten times or more. A clone one base away is much larger, so this may be a read error. The same CDR3 also results from other DNA sequences found in this sample. This CDR3 contains 13 residues. The germline V gene has CDR1 MNHNS and CDR2 SASEGT. No treatment of any kind had been given to any patient before thyroid surgery. Through MiXCR, TCRdb re-clonotyped the PCR reads. There are thousands of clones in the sample; about a quarter occur only once, and over 10% lies in the top ten. This TCR was sampled from a female donor with papillary thyroid cancer or a benign thyroid nodule (not recorded which). Some clones in this sample may be carry-over from other donors' samples. The V gene is TRBV6-1, the J gene TRBJ1-6; 8 bases are a match to TRBD1. Sequenced sample: adjacent normal tissue. The chain's CDR3 is CASRGQGNSPLHF. The CDR3 nucleotides are TGCGCCAGCAGAGGACAGGGAAATTCACCCCTCCACTTT.